A single sample is the source of the 16 T cell receptor beta chains below, sequenced in a study of cytomegalovirus exposure and HLA in healthy donors. This PCR relied on a set of 60 Vbeta primers and 13 Jbeta primers. Data came from immunoSEQ multiplex PCR; TCRdb stores just in-frame clones and leaves some out. The sample has 150,000 to 250,000 clones, around 83% seen once; the top ten hold 6.5%. Sequencing was done on a sample of PBMCs. The receptors were gathered from a woman aged 45-59 years in good health and CMV-seropositive.

The count of this clone is one. The rearrangement uses TRBV18 and TRBJ2-1; 8 positions agree with TRBD2. The CDR3 has 14 residues. The V and J ends lost 10 bases and 2 bases, in that order; junction bases with no gene match: 7. Germline V gene sequence: CDR1 KGHSH, CDR2 LQKENI. CDR3 protein: CATAAGDTYNEQFF. As DNA, the CDR3 is TGTGCCACCGCAGCGGGGGACACCTACAATGAGCAGTTCTTC. The variable domain in full, completed from reference TRBV18 and TRBJ2-1, reads NAGVMQNPRHLVRRRGQEARLRCSPMKGHSHVYWYRQLPEEGLKFMVYLQKENIIDESGMPKERFSAEFPKEGPSILRIQQVVRGDSAAYFCATAAGDTYNEQFFGPGTRLTVL.

V is TRBV11-2 and J is TRBJ2-1; 15 bases map to TRBD2. Germline V lookup: CDR1 SGHAT, CDR2 FQNNGV. The CDR3 totals 18 residues. V dropped 3 bases and J dropped 10; count of bases not matched to a gene: 13. CDR3 sequence reads: CASSFRAQGLAGGREQFF. Written as DNA, the CDR3 is TGTGCCAGCAGCTTCAGGGCCCAGGGACTAGCGGGAGGTCGGGAGCAGTTCTTC.

This sequence joins TRBV10-3 and TRBJ2-6; 7 bases are a match to TRBD2. The V segment lost 2 bases and the J segment 0 bases; nucleotides outside the gene matches: 1. Germline V gives CDR1 ENHRY, CDR2 SYGVKD. The CDR3 covers 16 residues. The CDR3 sequence is CAISERGDSGANVLTF. CDR3 in DNA: TGTGCCATCAGTGAGCGGGGGGACTCTGGGGCCAACGTCCTGACTTTC.

This clone was detected only once. The V and J genes are TRBV9 and TRBJ2-3; 13 bases are a match to TRBD2. V shed 4 bases and J 5 bases; nucleotides not matched to a gene: 4. The CDR3 has 15 residues. Germline V gene data show CDR1 as SGDLS and CDR2 as YYNGEE. CDR3 DNA sequence: TGTGCCAGCAGCCCCCGGACTAGCGGGGGAGATACGCAGTATTTT. It specifies CASSPRTSGGDTQYF.

The genes are TRBV25-1 and TRBJ2-6, with D possibly being TRBD1 (5 bases). The germline gives CDR1 MGHDK, CDR2 SYGVNS. The CDR3 sequence is 15 residues long. V lost 4 bases and J lost 4, with 11 bases in between. CDR3 in amino acids: CASSGGQGGANVLTF. As DNA, the CDR3 is TGTGCCAGCAGTGGAGGACAAGGCGGGGCCAACGTCCTGACTTTC.

This chain uses TRBV6-5 with TRBJ2-3; TRBD2 might be the D (6 bases). The CDR3 is made up of 16 amino acids. The germline V and J ends were trimmed by 2 bases and 0 bases, with 12 bases remaining between them. Per the germline V gene, CDR1 is MNHEY and CDR2 is SVGAGI. CDR3 sequence (DNA): TGTGCCAGCAGTTACGGGCATAGCGGTAGCACAGATACGCAGTATTTT. Its translation is CASSYGHSGSTDTQYF.

The V and J genes are TRBV6-6 and TRBJ2-5; D possibly corresponds to TRBD2 (5 bases). Trimming took off 6 bases at V and 7 bases at J, with 15 bases between the two ends. Germline CDR1 and CDR2: MNHNY and SVGAGI (reference sequence). The CDR3 contains 13 residues. CDR3 sequence reads: CASSNVEEATQYF. The CDR3 DNA reads TGTGCCAGCAGCAACGTTGAGGAGGCGACCCAGTACTTC.

The rearrangement joins TRBV11-2 to TRBJ1-3; TRBD1 matches at 7 bases. Germline V gene lookup returns CDR1 SGHAT and CDR2 FQNNGV. V lost 5 bases to trimming and J lost 0 bases; unmatched junction nucleotides: 1. The CDR3 covers 14 residues. The CDR3 DNA reads TGTGCCAGCAGCGGGACAGCCTCTGGAAACACCATATATTTT. It is translated as CASSGTASGNTIYF.

The chain joins TRBV19 to TRBJ2-5, with D possibly being TRBD1 (6 bases). In germline, CDR1 is LNHDA, CDR2 SQIVND (reference sequence). This CDR3 spans 16 amino acids. V shed 3 bases and J shed 5 bases, with 19 bases lying between them. The CDR3 DNA reads TGTGCCAGTAGTATCGCCTGGGTGAGAACAGGGGAGACCCAGTACTTC. The encoded protein is CASSIAWVRTGETQYF.

This rearrangement joins TRBV18 to TRBJ1-3; 9 bases line up with TRBD1. Germline CDR1 KGHSH, CDR2 LQKENI. V lost 5 bases to trimming and J lost 0 bases; unmatched junction nucleotides: 2. The CDR3 runs to 15 residues. CDR3 DNA: TGTGCCAGCTCATCACAGGGGGCCTCTGGAAACACCATATATTTT. Its translation is CASSSQGASGNTIYF. Full variable domain (outside the CDR3, taken from reference TRBV18 and TRBJ1-3): NAGVMQNPRHLVRRRGQEARLRCSPMKGHSHVYWYRQLPEEGLKFMVYLQKENIIDESGMPKERFSAEFPKEGPSILRIQQVVRGDSAAYFCASSSQGASGNTIYFGEGSWLTVV.

The J gene is TRBJ1-2, the V gene TRBV18; weak D call: TRBD1 (5 bases). Trimming removed 5 bases at V and 4 bases at J, with 11 bases between. CDR1 KGHSH and CDR2 LQKENI come from the germline V gene. The length of the CDR3 is 13 residues. In DNA, the CDR3 is TGTGCCAGCTCAGTGGGGGACTCCTATGGCTACACCTTC. Its translation is CASSVGDSYGYTF.

This chain links TRBV10-2 with TRBJ2-1; 7 nucleotides align to TRBD2. The V gene's germline CDR1 is WSHSY and CDR2 SAAADI. This CDR3 is 13 amino acids long. V dropped 9 bases and J dropped 5; count of bases not matched to a gene: 7. The CDR3 coding sequence is TGCGCCAGTCGACTAGCTGCGGACAATGAGCAGTTCTTC. Protein product: CASRLAADNEQFF.

This clone was seen only a few times. This rearrangement joins TRBV5-4 to TRBJ1-6, with a possible D match to TRBD1 (6 bases). CDR3 length: 14 amino acids. Trimming took 1 base from V and 8 from J, leaving 10 bases between them. The germline gives CDR1 SGHNT, CDR2 YYREEE (reference sequence). DNA of the CDR3: TGTGCCAGCAGCTTGAGGGGGATCGATTCACCCCTCCACTTT. Protein sequence: CASSLRGIDSPLHF.

This rearrangement joins TRBV9 to TRBJ2-3; a weak D match, TRBD2 (6 bases). Trimming removed 0 bases from V and 0 bases from J, with 11 bases in between. The CDR3 covers 16 residues. From germline, CDR1 is SGDLS and CDR2 YYNGEE. The CDR3 nucleotides read TGTGCCAGCAGCGTAGGGGGGGTGCCTAGCACAGATACGCAGTATTTT. Protein sequence: CASSVGGVPSTDTQYF.

The chain is built from TRBV5-4 and TRBJ2-1; 14 positions match TRBD2. J gave up 9 bases and V 2 bases, and 4 bases lay outside the gene matches. Germline assignment: CDR1 SGHNT and CDR2 YYREEE (reference sequence). This CDR3 is built from 15 residues. CDR3 protein: CASSLGLAGGSEQFF. DNA of the CDR3: TGTGCCAGCAGCTTAGGACTAGCGGGGGGATCTGAGCAGTTCTTC.

V gene TRBV6-6 combines with J gene TRBJ2-1, with D perhaps matching TRBD2 (6 bases). CDR1 and CDR2 (germline): MNHNY, SVGAGI (reference sequence). The CDR3 is 15 residues long. V was trimmed by 6 bases and J by 7 bases, leaving 19 bases between them. CDR3 coding DNA: TGTGCCAGCAGACCGTCGAGAGCCGGAGGGAATGAGCAGTTCTTC. This translates into CASRPSRAGGNEQFF.